The clone carrying this TCR beta chain was detected a few times. Its specificity is unknown. The sample originates from a study of T-cell memory formation after mild COVID-19. Broader study findings: Some clones that responded were present in memory (sampled pre-infection), which suggests cross-reactive memory joined.

5'RACE primed at constant segments yielded TCR alpha and TCR beta cDNA libraries bearing sample barcodes and UMIs. TCRdb called the 5' RACE reads again in MiXCR, with one record for every CDR3 protein. The profile shows around 450,000 distinct CDR3 sequences, roughly a quarter of them singletons. Sample: PBMCs or a T cell subset sorted from them (not recorded which). The receptor was derived from an adult woman who had mild COVID-19 (a few samples of this study predate the infection). Cell type and time point are not known.

CDR3 DNA sequence: TGTGCCAGCAGGTCCTTCGATTCCTACAATGAGCAGTTCTTC. Its translation: CASRSFDSYNEQFF. V usage is TRBV3-1 and J usage is TRBJ2-1; D is unclear. The CDR3 spans 14 residues. The ends were cut back, 6 bases at V and 1 base at J, with 10 bases in the middle. CDR1 and CDR2 from the germline V gene are LGHDT and YNNKEL (reference sequence).